Below are 4 T cell receptor beta chains sequenced from a single sample in a study of blood T cell repertoires in COVID-19. Assay: immunoSEQ multiplex PCR; the TCRdb copy retains only in-frame clones and omits some. Of a few hundred thousand clones in the sample, 80% to 90% were seen once. The sequenced material came from PBMCs or T cells enriched from blood (not recorded which). The receptors originated from a woman in her forties or fifties who had recovered from COVID-19.

This chain joins TRBV5-1 and TRBJ1-5; D not certain. Germline lookup yields CDR1 SGHRS and CDR2 YFSETQ. V was pared by 0 bases and J by 11 bases, with 12 bases between. There are 13 residues in the CDR3. The CDR3 DNA reads TGCGCCAGCAGCTTGGACAGCGGATTAGCCCAGCATTTT. It translates to CASSLDSGLAQHF.

This clone was found once. The chain employs TRBV7-8 and TRBJ2-5; 14 bases are shared with TRBD2. The CDR3 covers 17 residues. V gave up 5 bases and J gave up 3 bases; unmatched junction bases: 8. Germline V gives CDR1 SGHVS, CDR2 FQNEAQ. The CDR3 spells CASSHRMGLAGEETQYF. The CDR3 DNA is TGTGCCAGCAGCCACCGAATGGGACTAGCGGGAGAAGAGACCCAGTACTTC.

The chain employs TRBV2 and TRBJ2-1, with TRBD2 as a possible D gene (5 bases). The CDR3 has 14 amino acids. Between the trimmed V and J ends, which lost 7 bases and 4 bases, there was a span of 14 bases. From germline, CDR1 is SNHLY and CDR2 FYNNEI. The CDR3 DNA is TGTGCCAGCACGAGGGAAGGAGAATACAATGAGCAGTTCTTC. This encodes CASTREGEYNEQFF.

Only one count was recorded for this clone. The V gene is TRBV7-6, the J gene TRBJ2-2; 7 nucleotides agree with TRBD1. The ends lost 5 bases at V and 5 bases at J; junction bases unmatched: 11. Per germline, CDR1 SGHVS and CDR2 FNYEAQ. The CDR3 totals 16 residues. The CDR3 coding sequence is TGTGCCAGCAGCGCCAGTGACAGGGAGAGGACCGGGGAGCTGTTTTTT. This gives the protein CASSASDRERTGELFF.